These 24 T cell receptor beta chains originate from one sample sequenced in a study of blood T cell repertoires in COVID-19. Data came from immunoSEQ multiplex PCR; TCRdb stores just in-frame clones and leaves some out. The sample lists approximately 40,000 clones; approximately 91% were seen once. Sequenced sample: peripheral blood. The receptors shown here come from a human donor in a cohort sampled during active COVID-19.

The CDR3 is CASSYPGNEQFF. In nucleotides, the CDR3 is TGTGCCAGCAGTTACCCGGGGAATGAGCAGTTCTTC. The rearrangement joins TRBV6-2 or TRBV6-3 to TRBJ2-1, with D perhaps matching TRBD2 (5 bases). Looked up from germline, CDR1 is MNHEY and CDR2 is SVGEGT. The CDR3 length is 12 residues. V was trimmed by 2 bases and J by 7 bases, leaving 6 bases between them.

V is TRBV9 and J is TRBJ2-7, with D maybe TRBD1 (6 bases). This CDR3 contains 14 residues. CDR1 SGDLS and CDR2 YYNGEE come from the germline V gene. V lost 0 bases to trimming and J lost 2 bases, with 9 bases between them. The CDR3 coding sequence is TGTGCCAGCAGCGTAGGGGACAAGCCCTACGAGCAGTACTTC. It translates to CASSVGDKPYEQYF.

The genes are TRBV30 and TRBJ1-1, with TRBD1 as a possible D gene (5 bases). V lost 2 bases and J 0 bases, leaving 16 bases between the germline ends. The CDR3 extends over 16 amino acids. CDR1 is GTSNPN, CDR2 SVGIG, per germline (reference sequence). CDR3 amino acids: CAWSLRRQQLNTEAFF. Here the CDR3 DNA reads TGTGCCTGGAGTCTAAGAAGACAGCAATTGAACACTGAAGCTTTCTTT.

The chain is built from TRBV9 and TRBJ1-1; D is uncertain. Germline loops: CDR1 SGDLS, CDR2 YYNGEE. Trimming pared 0 bases from V and 0 bases from J, leaving 3 bases between. The CDR3 runs to 13 residues. CDR3 loop: CASSVAVNTEAFF. The DNA for the CDR3 is TGTGCCAGCAGCGTAGCGGTGAACACTGAAGCTTTCTTT. Full variable domain (outside the CDR3, taken from reference TRBV9 and TRBJ1-1): DSGVTQTPKHLITATGQRVTLRCSPRSGDLSVYWYQQSLDQGLQFLIQYYNGEERAKGNILERFSAQQFPDLHSELNLSSLELGDSALYFCASSVAVNTEAFFGQGTRLTVV.

The chain recombines TRBV2 with TRBJ1-1, with 7 bases matching TRBD1. The CDR3 spans 13 residues. Germline V gene sequence: CDR1 SNHLY, CDR2 FYNNEI. Trimming removed 1 base from V and 4 bases from J; junction bases left unmatched: 0. CDR3 amino acids: CASSEEGATEAFF. CDR3 sequence (DNA): TGTGCCAGCAGTGAAGAGGGGGCCACTGAAGCTTTCTTT.

This clone was found once. The V gene is TRBV15, the J gene TRBJ2-1; 9 nucleotides line up with TRBD1. Germline CDR1 and CDR2: LNHNV and YYDKDF (reference sequence). The CDR3 is 15 residues long. V lost 5 bases, J lost 6 bases, and 8 bases stayed unmatched. CDR3 region: CATSGTGNGVNEQFF. The CDR3 nucleotides are TGTGCCACCAGCGGGACAGGGAATGGTGTCAATGAGCAGTTCTTC.

The chain has TRBV28 and TRBJ1-2; D call uncertain. The V end was cut by 3 bases, the J end by 2 bases, with 7 bases between. The CDR3 extends over 13 amino acids. CDR1 is MDHEN, CDR2 SYDVKM, per germline. The CDR3 region is CASSLPENYGYTF. CDR3 in DNA: TGTGCCAGCAGTTTGCCAGAAAACTATGGCTACACCTTC.

In regard to this clone: The junction and the germline gene differ at one end; a read error may be behind it. This chain joins TRBV6-1 and TRBJ1-1; weak D call: TRBD1 (5 bases). Germline loops: CDR1 MNHNS, CDR2 SASEGT. The CDR3 is made up of 15 amino acids. The CDR3 bases are TGTGCCAGCGGTGATCCGACAGCTTTCGGGACTGAAGCTTTCTTT. Translating it yields CASGDPTAFGTEAFF.

Here the CDR3 reads CASSLGDTLDGYEQYF. The CDR3 DNA reads as TGTGCCAGCAGCCTCGGGGACACCCTAGATGGCTACGAGCAGTACTTC. The genes are TRBV7-8 and TRBJ2-7; D is perhaps TRBD1 (6 bases). The CDR3 is made up of 16 amino acids. The V end was cut by 5 bases, the J end by 3 bases, with 20 bases between. In germline, CDR1 is SGHVS, CDR2 FQNEAQ.

The chain has TRBV4-1 and TRBJ1-2; D unresolved. This CDR3 contains 13 residues. Germline V lookup: CDR1 MGHRA, CDR2 YSYEKL. Trimming pared 1 base from V and 3 bases from J, leaving 6 bases between. CDR3: CASSQAGYYGYTF. The CDR3 coding sequence is TGCGCCAGCAGCCAAGCGGGGTACTATGGCTACACCTTC.

The chain recombines TRBV27 with TRBJ1-1; D remains ambiguous. The V gene lost 5 bases and the J gene lost 5 bases, with 15 bases spanning the gap. Germline CDR1 and CDR2: MNHEY and SMNVEV (reference sequence). The length of the CDR3 is 14 residues. This CDR3 reads CASSPLGRGTEAFF. As DNA, the CDR3 is TGTGCCAGCAGTCCGCTGGGGAGAGGGACTGAAGCTTTCTTT.

The gene calls are TRBV7-9 and TRBJ2-7, with D maybe TRBD2 (5 bases). CDR1 and CDR2 (germline): SEHNR, FQNEAQ (reference sequence). The CDR3 length is 12 residues. V lost 5 bases, J lost 5 bases, and 10 bases lay in between. The CDR3 DNA sequence: TGTGCCAGCAGCCCCCTCGGGGACGAGCAGTACTTC. Encoded protein: CASSPLGDEQYF.

This chain connects TRBV6-1 to TRBJ2-5; D ambiguous. Trimming removed 2 bases at V and 2 bases at J, with 6 bases between. CDR1 is MNHNS and CDR2 is SASEGT in the germline V gene. The CDR3 is 13 amino acids. Here the CDR3 reads CASSELQQETQYF. The CDR3 region has the DNA TGTGCCAGCAGTGAACTGCAGCAAGAGACCCAGTACTTC.

The V call is TRBV6-5, the J call TRBJ2-5; D gene unclear. Germline-derived CDR1 and CDR2 are MNHEY and SVGAGI. Trimming pared 2 bases from V and 1 base from J, leaving 8 bases between. The CDR3 has 14 residues. In DNA form, the CDR3 reads TGTGCCAGCAGTTACCTTCCTCCCCAAGAGACCCAGTACTTC. Amino acid sequence: CASSYLPPQETQYF.

The chain combines TRBV5-4 with TRBJ2-7; D may be TRBD1 (5 bases). Trimming took off 4 bases at V and 0 bases at J, with 17 bases between the two ends. The CDR3 runs to 16 residues. Germline V CDR1 and CDR2: SGHNT, YYREEE (reference sequence). The CDR3, as DNA: TGTGCCAGCAGCCCAACCGGACAAACAGGCTCCTACGAGCAGTACTTC. Residues: CASSPTGQTGSYEQYF.

This CDR3 is CASSLVGAVTDTQYF. The CDR3 DNA is TGTGCCAGCAGCTTAGTAGGGGCGGTCACAGATACGCAGTATTTT. V usage is TRBV7-2 and J usage is TRBJ2-3, with a possible D match to TRBD1 (5 bases). CDR1 SGHTA and CDR2 FQGNSA come from the germline V gene. This CDR3 region has 15 residues. V lost 1 base to trimming and J lost 2 bases, with 10 bases between them.

This clone was observed once. This rearrangement joins TRBV9 to TRBJ1-6; 9 bases map to TRBD1. Trimming cost V 4 bases and J 10 bases; bases outside gene matches: 12. The CDR3 consists of 16 residues. CDR1 is SGDLS, CDR2 YYNGEE, per germline. CDR3 DNA: TGTGCCAGCAGCACCCGACGGGACAGGGTTCGATCACCCCTCCACTTT. It specifies CASSTRRDRVRSPLHF.

The chain is built from TRBV5-1 and TRBJ2-1, with a weak D call TRBD1 (5 bases). Germline assignment: CDR1 SGHRS and CDR2 YFSETQ. Trimming removed 5 bases from V and 5 bases from J, with 14 bases in between. The CDR3 loop spans 14 amino acids. The CDR3 sequence: CASSVQGIHNEQFF. Here the CDR3 DNA reads TGCGCCAGCAGTGTCCAGGGAATACACAATGAGCAGTTCTTC.

In DNA, the CDR3 is TGTGCCAGCAGTGTAGCGGGCGCCCGATACAATGAGCAGTTCTTC. Amino acids: CASSVAGARYNEQFF. The J gene is TRBJ2-1, the V gene TRBV27, with 7 bases fitting TRBD2. In germline, CDR1 is MNHEY, CDR2 SMNVEV (reference sequence). This CDR3 spans 15 amino acids. V trimming: 5 bases; J trimming: 4 bases; junction bases outside the gene matches: 8.

In DNA, the CDR3 is TGTGCCAGCAGCCTGGGACAGGGGATGAGTGAAAAACTGTTTTTT. Translated: CASSLGQGMSEKLFF. The chain is built from TRBV7-9 and TRBJ1-4; 10 bases are shared with TRBD1. The V and J ends lost 5 bases and 7 bases, in that order; junction bases with no gene match: 7. The CDR3 length is 15 residues. From germline, CDR1 is SEHNR and CDR2 FQNEAQ (reference sequence). Filled out from reference TRBV7-9 and TRBJ1-4, the complete variable domain reads DTGVSQNPRHKITKRGQNVTFRCDPISEHNRLYWYRQTLGQGPEFLTYFQNEAQLEKSRLLSDRFSAERPKGSFSTLEIQRTEQGDSAMYLCASSLGQGMSEKLFFGSGTQLSVL.

The rearrangement joins TRBV11-1 to TRBJ2-7; 10 bases line up with TRBD2. This CDR3 is built from 15 residues. V was clipped by 5 bases and J by 1 base; unmatched bases: 5. The V gene's germline CDR1 is SGHAT and CDR2 FQDESV (reference sequence). The CDR3 sequence is CASSQRTSGSYEQYF. CDR3 sequence (DNA): TGTGCCAGCAGCCAACGGACTAGCGGATCCTACGAGCAGTACTTC.

This chain joins TRBV6-2 or TRBV6-3 and TRBJ1-1; TRBD1 might be the D (5 bases). CDR1 is MNHEY, CDR2 SVGEGT, per germline. This CDR3 is 18 amino acids long. V dropped 0 bases and J dropped 0 bases, with 17 bases sitting between them. The CDR3 protein is CASSYSDAGRGMNTEAFF. In nucleotides, the CDR3 is TGTGCCAGCAGTTACTCGGACGCGGGAAGGGGCATGAACACTGAAGCTTTCTTT.

The chain employs TRBV7-9 and TRBJ2-5; a weak D match, TRBD2 (5 bases). V gave up 2 bases and J gave up 1 base, with 11 bases separating them. CDR1 and CDR2 (germline): SEHNR, FQNEAQ (reference sequence). This CDR3 region has 15 residues. CDR3 DNA: TGTGCCAGCAGCTTAATGGCGGGTCCCCAAGAGACCCAGTACTTC. This codes for CASSLMAGPQETQYF.

The rearrangement joins TRBV18 to TRBJ2-7; TRBD1 might be the D (6 bases). Germline V CDR1 and CDR2: KGHSH, LQKENI. The CDR3 consists of 14 residues. V dropped 5 bases and J dropped 2 bases, with 13 bases sitting between them. CDR3: CASSVQQGPYEQYF. The CDR3 DNA reads TGTGCCAGCTCAGTACAACAGGGCCCCTACGAGCAGTACTTC.